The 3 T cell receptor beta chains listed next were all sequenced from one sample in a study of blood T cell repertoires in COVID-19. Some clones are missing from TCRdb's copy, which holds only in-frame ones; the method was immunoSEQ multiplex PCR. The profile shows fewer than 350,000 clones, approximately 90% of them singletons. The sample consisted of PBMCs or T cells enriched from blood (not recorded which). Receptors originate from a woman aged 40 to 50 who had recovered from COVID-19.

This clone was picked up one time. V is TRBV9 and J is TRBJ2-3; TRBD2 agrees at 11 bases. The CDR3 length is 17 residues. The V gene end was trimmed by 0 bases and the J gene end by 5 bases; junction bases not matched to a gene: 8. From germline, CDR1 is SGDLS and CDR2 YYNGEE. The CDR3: CASSVGVAGGPIDTQYF. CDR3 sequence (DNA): TGTGCCAGCAGCGTAGGAGTAGCGGGAGGGCCTATAGATACGCAGTATTTT.

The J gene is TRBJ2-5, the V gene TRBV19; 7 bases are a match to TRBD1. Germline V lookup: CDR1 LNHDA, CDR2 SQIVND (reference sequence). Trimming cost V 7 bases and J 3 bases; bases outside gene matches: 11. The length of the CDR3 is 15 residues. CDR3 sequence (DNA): TGTGCCAGTAACGCCGTCGGACAGGACAAAGAGACCCAGTACTTC. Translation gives CASNAVGQDKETQYF.

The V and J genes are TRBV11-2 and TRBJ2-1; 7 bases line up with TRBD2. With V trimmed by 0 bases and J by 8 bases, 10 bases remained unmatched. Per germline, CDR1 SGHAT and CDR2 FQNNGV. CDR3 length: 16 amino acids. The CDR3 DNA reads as TGTGCCAGCAGCTTAGAAGGTTCGGGAGGTTGGGATGAGCAGTTCTTC. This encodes CASSLEGSGGWDEQFF. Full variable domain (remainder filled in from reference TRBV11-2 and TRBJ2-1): EAGVAQSPRYKIIEKRQSVAFWCNPISGHATLYWYQQILGQGPKLLIQFQNNGVVDDSQLPKDRFSAERLKGVDSTLKIQPAKLEDSAVYLCASSLEGSGGWDEQFFGPGTRLTVL.